This is a list of T cell receptor beta chains from one sample in a study of a mutant IDH1 vaccine in newly diagnosed glioma. These TCRs' antigens remain unknown. Assay: immunoSEQ multiplex PCR; the TCRdb copy retains only in-frame clones and omits some. The profile shows around 120,000 clones, about 82% of them singletons. Source: PBMCs, taken from a glioma patient whose treatment included an IDH1 peptide vaccine. The receptors here all came from a man aged 40-50 years with glioma. CDR3s leave out the opening cysteine and the closing phenylalanine or tryptophan.

j_call	v_call	cdr3_aa
TRBJ1-5	TRBV9	ASSAQGVPSQPQH
TRBJ1-1	TRBV7-6	ASSFRQNTEAF
TRBJ2-5	TRBV5-1	ASSLARLAGVETQY
TRBJ2-7	TRBV27	ASSFAESSYEQY
TRBJ2-5	TRBV5-4	ASSFFQGEGQETQY
TRBJ1-6	TRBV7-7	ASSETTDSPLH
TRBJ2-3	TRBV9	ASSVEGGYSTDTQY
NA	TRBV6-1	ASNPTMIYEQY
TRBJ1-5	TRBV7-2	ASSLHHSYNQPQH
TRBJ2-3	TRBV4-3	ASSQDKSGRARNTQY
TRBJ1-3	TRBV13	ASSPNPGNEGNTIY